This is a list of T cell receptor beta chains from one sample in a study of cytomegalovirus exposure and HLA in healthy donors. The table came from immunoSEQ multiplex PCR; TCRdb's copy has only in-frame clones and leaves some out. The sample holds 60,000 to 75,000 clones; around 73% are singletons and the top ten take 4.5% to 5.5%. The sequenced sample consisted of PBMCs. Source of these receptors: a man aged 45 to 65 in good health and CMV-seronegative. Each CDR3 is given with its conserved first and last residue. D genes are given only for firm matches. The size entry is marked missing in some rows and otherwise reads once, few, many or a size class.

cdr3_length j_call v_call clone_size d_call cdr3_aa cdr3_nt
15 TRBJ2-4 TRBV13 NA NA CASSSFLSGKNIQYF TGTGCCAGCAGCTCCTTCTTGTCGGGCAAAAACATTCAGTACTTC
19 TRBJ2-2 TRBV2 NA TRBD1 CASSDQEERGLANTGELFF TGTGCCAGCAGTGACCAGGAGGAGAGGGGGCTCGCGAACACCGGGGAGCTGTTTTTT
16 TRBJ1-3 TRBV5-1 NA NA CASSLAGGNSGNTIYF TGCGCCAGCAGCTTGGCCGGGGGGAACTCTGGAAACACCATATATTTT
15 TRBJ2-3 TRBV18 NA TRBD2 CASSPLAGGSDTQYF TGTGCCAGCTCACCGCTAGCGGGGGGAAGTGATACGCAGTATTTT
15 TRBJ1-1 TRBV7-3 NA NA CASSLSRGVRTEAFF TGTGCCAGCAGCTTAAGTCGGGGAGTTAGGACTGAAGCTTTCTTT
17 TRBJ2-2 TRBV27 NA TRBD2 CASSRGASSGTSRELFF TGTGCCAGCAGTCGGGGAGCCTCTAGCGGTACCTCCAGGGAGCTGTTTTTT
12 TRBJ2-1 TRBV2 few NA CASSRQRTEQFF TGTGCCAGCAGCCGACAGCGCACTGAGCAGTTCTTC
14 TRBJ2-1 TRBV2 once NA CASSEGAPSREQFF TGTGCCAGCAGTGAGGGGGCCCCCTCCCGGGAGCAGTTCTTC
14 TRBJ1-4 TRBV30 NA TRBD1 CAWSPGQGSEKLFF TGTGCCTGGAGCCCGGGACAGGGCAGTGAAAAACTGTTTTTT
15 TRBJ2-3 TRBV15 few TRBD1 CATSGSGQYTDTQYF TGTGCCACCAGCGGCTCGGGACAGTACACAGATACGCAGTATTTT
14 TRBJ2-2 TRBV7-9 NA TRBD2 CASGLAGRTGELFF TGTGCCAGTGGACTAGCGGGGCGCACCGGGGAGCTGTTTTTT
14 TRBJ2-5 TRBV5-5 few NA CASSLTDLQETQYF TGTGCCAGCAGCCTTACCGACTTACAAGAGACCCAGTACTTC
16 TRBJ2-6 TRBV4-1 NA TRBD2 CARQSGGASGANVLTF TGCGCCAGACAGAGCGGGGGGGCCTCTGGGGCCAACGTCCTGACTTTC
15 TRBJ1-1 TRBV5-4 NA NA CASSFRREKNTEAFF TGTGCCAGCAGCTTCCGCAGGGAAAAAAACACTGAAGCTTTCTTT
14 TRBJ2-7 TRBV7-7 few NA CASSLQETSYEQYF TGTGCTAGCAGCTTACAGGAAACCTCCTACGAGCAGTACTTC
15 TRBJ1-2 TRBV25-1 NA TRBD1 CASSEAGGVRYGYTF TGTGCCAGCAGTGAAGCAGGGGGCGTCAGATATGGCTACACCTTC
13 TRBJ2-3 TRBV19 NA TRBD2 CASLAGSTDTQYF TGTGCCAGTCTAGCGGGGAGCACAGATACGCAGTATTTT
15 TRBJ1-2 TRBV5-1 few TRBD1 CASSSGQGVNYGYTF TGCGCCAGCAGCAGCGGACAGGGGGTTAACTATGGCTACACCTTC
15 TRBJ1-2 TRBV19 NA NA CASKEETQAFYGYTF TGTGCCAGTAAAGAAGAAACACAGGCGTTTTATGGCTACACCTTC
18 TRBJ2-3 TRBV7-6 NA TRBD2 CASSLGVWVRGGPDTQYF TGTGCCAGCAGCTTAGGCGTTTGGGTGCGGGGGGGCCCAGATACGCAGTATTTT
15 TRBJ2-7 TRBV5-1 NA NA CASSLGQQPPYEQYF TGCGCCAGCAGCTTGGGACAGCAACCGCCCTACGAGCAGTACTTC
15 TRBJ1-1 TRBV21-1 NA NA CASSPGDRLNTEAFF TGTGCCAGCAGCCCCGGAGACAGACTGAACACTGAAGCTTTCTTT
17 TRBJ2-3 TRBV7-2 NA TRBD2 CASSLAAGGPRADTQYF TGTGCCAGCAGCTTAGCGGCGGGGGGGCCTAGGGCAGATACGCAGTATTTT
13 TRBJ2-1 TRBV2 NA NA CASSDELYNEQFF TGTGCCAGCAGTGACGAGCTTTACAATGAGCAGTTCTTC
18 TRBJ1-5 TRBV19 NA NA CASSIDIPGDASNQPQHF TGTGCCAGTAGTATAGATATACCAGGGGATGCGAGCAATCAGCCCCAGCATTTT
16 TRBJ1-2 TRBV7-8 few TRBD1 CASSSRDSGRWRGYTF TGTGCCAGCAGCTCACGGGACAGCGGACGATGGCGAGGCTACACCTTC
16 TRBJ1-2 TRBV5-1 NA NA CASSLAGGRTDYGYTF TGCGCCAGCAGCTTGGCCGGGGGGAGGACAGACTATGGCTACACCTTC
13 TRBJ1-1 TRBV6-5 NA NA CASTPGTLPEAFF TGTGCCAGCACCCCCGGGACACTCCCCGAAGCTTTCTTT
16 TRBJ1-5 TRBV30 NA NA CAWGAGAGVVNQPQHF TGTGCCTGGGGGGCGGGGGCGGGGGTCGTCAATCAGCCCCAGCATTTT
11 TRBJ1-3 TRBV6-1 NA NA CASIIRNTIYF TGTGCCAGCATCATCCGAAACACCATATATTTT
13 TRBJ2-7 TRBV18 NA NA CASSPRQNYEQYF TGTGCCAGCTCACCTCGTCAGAATTACGAGCAGTACTTC
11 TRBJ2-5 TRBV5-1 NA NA CASEDQETQYF TGCGCCAGCGAGGATCAAGAGACCCAGTACTTC
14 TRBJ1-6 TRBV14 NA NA CASSQLRANSPLHF TGTGCCAGCAGCCAACTCAGGGCTAATTCACCCCTCCACTTT
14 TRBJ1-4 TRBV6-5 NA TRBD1 CASRGTGGNEKLFF TGTGCCAGCAGGGGGACAGGGGGTAATGAAAAACTGTTTTTT
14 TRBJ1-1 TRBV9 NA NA CASSPSDGNTEAFF TGTGCCAGCAGCCCGAGCGACGGGAACACTGAAGCTTTCTTT
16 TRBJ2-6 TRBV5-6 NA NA CASSLGALSGANVLTF TGTGCCAGCAGTCTAGGGGCCCTCTCTGGGGCCAACGTCCTGACTTTC
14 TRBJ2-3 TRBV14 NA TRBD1 CASSHHARGQGQYF TGTGCCAGCAGCCATCACGCCAGGGGACAGGGCCAGTATTTT
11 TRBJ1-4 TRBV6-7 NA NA CASAGNEKLFF TGTGCCTCAGCAGGTAATGAAAAACTGTTTTTT
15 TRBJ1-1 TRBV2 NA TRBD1 CASSLLTGGNTEAFF TGTGCCAGCAGCCTCCTGACAGGGGGGAACACTGAAGCTTTCTTT
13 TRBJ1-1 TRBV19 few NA CASSRGGGQEAFF TGTGCCAGTAGTAGGGGGGGAGGACAGGAAGCTTTCTTT